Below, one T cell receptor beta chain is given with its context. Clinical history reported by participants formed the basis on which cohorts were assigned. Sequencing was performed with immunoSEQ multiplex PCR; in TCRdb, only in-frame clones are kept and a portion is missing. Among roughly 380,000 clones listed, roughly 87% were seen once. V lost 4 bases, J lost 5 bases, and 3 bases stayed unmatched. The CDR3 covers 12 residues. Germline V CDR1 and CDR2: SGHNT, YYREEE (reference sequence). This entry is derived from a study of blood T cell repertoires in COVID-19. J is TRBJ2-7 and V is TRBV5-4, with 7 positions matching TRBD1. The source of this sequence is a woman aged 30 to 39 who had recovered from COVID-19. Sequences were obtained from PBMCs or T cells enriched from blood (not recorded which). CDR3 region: CASSNDRDEQYF. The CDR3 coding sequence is TGTGCCAGCAGCAACGACAGGGACGAGCAGTACTTC.